This T cell receptor (beta chain) was captured by sequencing in a study of siplizumab effects on memory and regulatory T cells. CDR3 length equals 15 residues. Trimming removed 6 bases from V and 3 bases from J; junction bases left unmatched: 7. The germline gives CDR1 MNHEY, CDR2 SVGAGI. This table comes from immunoSEQ multiplex PCR, and its TCRdb copy is limited to in-frame clones, with some not included. The table lists 70,000 to 95,000 clones, more than 95% of them singletons. Study-level points and caveats: It was not possible to assign a naive or memory phenotype to roughly 80-95% of proliferating CD4+ or CD8+ clones. Proliferating Tregs taken from siplizumab cultures were not shown to have a confirmed suppressive function. Unstimulated naive T cells seemed to show more diversity than memory cells did, and they also seemed to be among the major contributors to the alloresponse.

Details on this clone: Its target is unknown.

This sequence joins TRBV6-5 and TRBJ1-4; 7 bases are a match to TRBD1. The TCR originated in a human donor in good health. Sample: naive CD4+ T cells sorted from blood. CDR3 in DNA: TGTGCCAGCAGGGAGTCGGGACAGCCTAATGAAAAACTGTTTTTT. It specifies CASRESGQPNEKLFF.